This TCR beta chain was captured by sequencing in a study of tumor-infiltrating lymphocytes in primary liver carcinoma. The germline gives CDR1 SGHDN, CDR2 FVKESK. This CDR3 has 13 amino acids. Unsorted bulk tissue of about 17-32 mg yielded co-extracted RNA and DNA. The cohort consisted of patients whose primary liver carcinoma was surgically resected. Sampling was performed at five separate regions of each tumor. Production of TCR beta cDNA used roughly 0.55 ug total RNA together with a constant-region primer. What produced the TCR beta libraries was three nested multiplex PCR rounds using slightly modified ARM-PCR. It was with TRBV1-TRBV30 forward primers and a C-beta reverse primer that the first two PCR rounds were run, at about 10 cycles each. TCRdb itself ran the multiplex PCR reads through MiXCR, one entry per CDR3 protein. The sample holds more than 95,000 distinct CDR3 sequences, around 64% seen once.

This TCR came from a woman aged 55-75 years with primary liver carcinoma and hepatitis B virus infection. The chain combines TRBV14 with TRBJ2-1; TRBD2 aligns across 12 bases. The sequencing sample was made of liver tumor tissue from sampling region 3. Noted subset: tumor region T3, left-lateral pole. CDR3 loop: CISSQGLAGKQFF. In DNA, the CDR3 is TGTATCAGCAGCCAAGGACTAGCGGGAAAACAGTTCTTC.